These T cell receptor beta chains were read from a single sample in a study of graft-versus-host responses after intestinal transplantation. Sequencing used immunoSEQ multiplex PCR; TCRdb keeps in-frame clones, though not all of them. The table records approximately 18,000 clones, under 85% of them present only once. Sequenced here: ileum tissue, sampled roughly 460 days after intestinal transplant. The receptors originated from a human patient who received an intestinal transplant, so some T cells may come from the graft donor. CDR3s include the opening cysteine and the closing phenylalanine or tryptophan. D genes are given only for firm matches. Rows may omit the clone size; those that give it use once, few, many or a size class.

v_gene	j_gene	abundance	d_gene	CDR3nt	CDR3aa
TRBV7-9	TRBJ1-1	.	TRBD1	TGTGCCAGCAGAGGGGGACAGTGGAACACTGAAGCTTTCTTT	CASRGGQWNTEAFF
TRBV18	TRBJ2-7	.	TRBD2	TGTGCCAGCTCACCCTCTAGCGGCTCCTACGAGCAGTACTTC	CASSPSSGSYEQYF
TRBV30	TRBJ2-5	.	TRBD2	TGTGCCTGGAGTGTGGGGGGGGGTCAAGAGACCCAGTACTTC	CAWSVGGGQETQYF
TRBV11-2	TRBJ1-1	.	.	TGTGCCAGCAGCTTAGGGTCCCCCCGGGAGAACACTGAAGCTTTCTTT	CASSLGSPRENTEAFF
TRBV9	TRBJ2-5	.	TRBD2	TGTGCCAGCAGCGTAGGGTCCCTAGCGGGGGGTTCAGAGACCCAGTACTTC	CASSVGSLAGGSETQYF
TRBV2	TRBJ1-2	once	TRBD1	TGTGCCAGCAGCGGGACAGGGGGCGAAGGCTACACCTTC	CASSGTGGEGYTF
TRBV6-4	TRBJ2-3	.	TRBD2	TGTGCCAGCAGTGAACGGGGGGATAGCACAGATACGCAGTATTTT	CASSERGDSTDTQYF
TRBV25-1	TRBJ2-7	few	.	TGTGCCAGCAGTGAGGGACTTCGGTACGAGCAGTACTTC	CASSEGLRYEQYF
TRBV11-2	TRBJ1-2	.	.	TGTGCCAGCAGCACCGGTAGTGGCTATGGCTACACCTTC	CASSTGSGYGYTF
TRBV5-1	TRBJ2-3	.	TRBD1	TGCGCCAGCAGCTTGGACAGGGGGTTGACAGATACGCAGTATTTT	CASSLDRGLTDTQYF
TRBV6-6	TRBJ2-2	.	.	TGTGCCAGCTCCCCCGTGGGTAACGGGGAGCTGTTTTTT	CASSPVGNGELFF
TRBV13	TRBJ2-3	.	.	TGTGCCAGCAGCCAATTGACCCCGGGGATGTCAGATACGCAGTATTTT	CASSQLTPGMSDTQYF
TRBV11-2	TRBJ2-7	once	.	TGTGCCAGCAGCTTAGGTGTTCCCGCTTACGAGCAGTACTTC	CASSLGVPAYEQYF
TRBV6-5	TRBJ1-2	.	.	TGTGCCAGCAGTTACTCGGGGGGTCCCGCTAACTATGGCTACACCTTC	CASSYSGGPANYGYTF
TRBV10-2	TRBJ1-5	.	TRBD1	TGCGCCAGCAGTGAGCCGACAGGGGATGATCAGCCCCAGCATTTT	CASSEPTGDDQPQHF
TRBV6-1	TRBJ2-5	.	.	TGTGCCAGCACTCCGTCGGGGCGAAAGACCCAGTACTTC	CASTPSGRKTQYF
TRBV7-9	TRBJ2-3	.	TRBD2	TGTGCCAGCAGCACCGGACTAGCGGGAGAACGGACAGATACGCAGTATTTT	CASSTGLAGERTDTQYF
TRBV29-1	TRBJ1-1	.	TRBD1	TGCAGCGCCTTCGGGACAGGGGGCATCACTGAAGCTTTCTTT	CSAFGTGGITEAFF
TRBV6-5	TRBJ1-2	.	.	TGTGCCAGCAGTTACCGCGTTAACTATGGCTACACCTTC	CASSYRVNYGYTF
TRBV19	TRBJ1-6	.	TRBD1	TGTGCCAGTAGTACACAGGGGGCAATAGGGTCACCCCTCCACTTT	CASSTQGAIGSPLHF
TRBV18	TRBJ1-5	.	.	TGTGCCAGCTCACCCGGTCTTAGCAATCAGCCCCAGCATTTT	CASSPGLSNQPQHF
TRBV9	TRBJ2-1	.	TRBD2	TGTGCCAGCAGCACTAGCGGGGCCTACAATGAGCAGTTCTTC	CASSTSGAYNEQFF
TRBV10-3	TRBJ1-1	.	TRBD1	TGTGCCACCCTCCGGGAACAGGGGAGTAGGACTGAAGCTTTCTTT	CATLREQGSRTEAFF
TRBV14	TRBJ1-1	once	.	TGTGCCAGCAGCCAAGACAGGATAGAAGCTTTCTTT	CASSQDRIEAFF
TRBV7-3	TRBJ2-3	.	.	TGTGCCAGCAGCTTATACTCTGAGGGCCGAACAGATACGCAGTATTTT	CASSLYSEGRTDTQYF
TRBV11-1	TRBJ2-5	.	.	TGTGCCAGCAGCTTAGTGCCTACCCAAGAGACCCAGTACTTC	CASSLVPTQETQYF
TRBV6-5	TRBJ2-7	.	TRBD2	TGTGCCAGCAGTTACTCTAGCGGGGGAGGGGGTGAGCAGTACTTC	CASSYSSGGGGEQYF
TRBV29-1	TRBJ2-5	.	.	TGCAGCGTTGGCAGTGAGTACCAAGAGACCCAGTACTTC	CSVGSEYQETQYF
TRBV19	TRBJ1-1	.	.	TGTGCCAGTACTTATACGGACTTCGGGGCTGAAGCTTTCTTT	CASTYTDFGAEAFF
TRBV27	TRBJ1-5	.	.	TGTGCCAGCAGTTACGGGTCCGACAATCAGCCCCAGCATTTT	CASSYGSDNQPQHF
TRBV5-4	TRBJ2-7	.	.	.	CASSLFGEGEQYF
TRBV21-1	TRBJ1-2	.	.	TGTGCCAGCAGCAAAATTCCCGGGACTGGAGGTCTGAATGGCTACACCTTC	CASSKIPGTGGLNGYTF
TRBV4-2	TRBJ1-2	.	TRBD1	TGTGCCAGCAGCGTGGGACAGGGACGGCAGGGCTACACCTTC	CASSVGQGRQGYTF
TRBV4-1	TRBJ2-3	few	.	TGCGCCAGCAGCCAATTACCAGGGTTAGACACAGATACGCAGTATTTT	CASSQLPGLDTDTQYF
TRBV5-8	TRBJ1-4	.	.	TGTGCCAGCAGCCCAGGAGGGACTAATAATGAAAAACTGTTTTTT	CASSPGGTNNEKLFF
TRBV5-1	TRBJ2-2	.	.	TGCGCCAGCAGCTTGGGGCCAGGGGACACCGGGGAGCTGTTTTTT	CASSLGPGDTGELFF
TRBV7-2	TRBJ2-3	.	TRBD2	TGTGCCAGCAGCTTAGGGCGCGGGGGGGCAGATACGCAGTATTTT	CASSLGRGGADTQYF
TRBV9	TRBJ1-5	.	.	TGTGCCAGCAGCGTAGACGGGGCCCTCAATCAGCCCCAGCATTTT	CASSVDGALNQPQHF
TRBV11-1	TRBJ2-7	.	.	TGTGCCAGCAGTAGGGACACCGCCTACGAGCAGTACTTC	CASSRDTAYEQYF
TRBV7-2	TRBJ1-5	.	TRBD1	TGTGCCAGCAGCTTAGTTGGGACAGGTAATCAGCCCCAGCATTTT	CASSLVGTGNQPQHF
TRBV4-2	TRBJ2-3	.	.	TGTGCCAGCAGCCAAGTTCTCAACAGGGAGGGAGATACGCAGTATTTT	CASSQVLNREGDTQYF